Presented here are 6 T cell receptor beta chains from one specimen sequenced in a study of blood T cells in healthy people across ages. With a J-beta primer mix and a sample-barcoded 5' primer, a second PCR ran roughly 6 to 11 cycles. TCRdb re-called the 5' RACE reads with MiXCR, one entry per CDR3 protein. Of approximately 690,000 distinct CDR3 sequences in the sample, roughly 41% are singletons; the top ten hold 25% to 30%. The sample consisted of blood. These receptors came from a man older than 75 in good health.

A word on this clonotype: The junction does not match germline at one end; this may be a read error. J is TRBJ2-5 and V is TRBV28, with D possibly being TRBD1 or TRBD2 (6 bases each). There are 14 residues in the CDR3. The germline gives CDR1 MDHEN, CDR2 SYDVKM. CDR3 amino acids: CASRGSGGEETHYF. The CDR3 nucleotides read TGTGCCAGCAGGGGATCCGGGGGCGAAGAGACCCACTACTTC.

V and J are TRBV3-1 and TRBJ2-5; D ambiguous. The J call may be faulty, since TRBJ2-7 better matches the DNA end. The CDR3 is made up of 15 amino acids. Germline CDR1 LGHDT, CDR2 YNNKEL (reference sequence). The CDR3 reads CASSQAPTGSNEQYF. The DNA for the CDR3 is TGTGCCAGCAGCCAAGCCCCCACCGGTAGTAACGAGCAGTACTTC.

The V gene is TRBV12-3 or TRBV12-4, the J gene TRBJ2-2; 12 bases map to TRBD2. The CDR3 sequence is 15 residues long. The trim removed 5 bases at V and 5 bases at J, leaving 3 bases unmatched. The CDR3 is CASSPSGRGTGELFF. CDR3 coding DNA: TGTGCCAGCAGTCCTAGCGGGAGGGGTACCGGGGAGCTGTTTTTT.

This clonotype was seen a handful of times. The chain carries TRBV11-3 and TRBJ2-7; 7 bases are shared with TRBD2. This CDR3 has 14 amino acids. Germline CDR1 SGHNT, CDR2 YENEEA. With 5 bases clipped from V and 3 bases from J, the junction kept 7 bases outside the gene matches. CDR3 sequence (DNA): TGTGCCAGCAGCCCCATGGGGGGGGACTACGAGCAGTACTTC. Residues: CASSPMGGDYEQYF.

The chain uses TRBV5-1 and TRBJ1-2; a possible D gene is TRBD1 (5 bases). Trimming cost V 0 bases and J 1 base, with 7 bases left between them. This CDR3 has 14 amino acids. Germline values: CDR1 SGHRS, CDR2 YFSETQ. For the CDR3, the DNA is TGCGCCAGCAGCTTGGAGGGGCGTAACTATGGCTACACCTTC. It codes for CASSLEGRNYGYTF.

The table lists this clonotype with many counts. The chain has TRBV4-2 and TRBJ2-5; maybe TRBD2 (6 bases). CDR3 size: 15 residues. Germline CDR1 is LGHNA and CDR2 is YNFKEQ. Trimming took 3 bases from V and 4 from J, leaving 15 bases between them. The CDR3 DNA sequence: TGTGCCAGCAGCCACCGACCGGGAGAGGGAGAGACCCAGTACTTC. Translation gives CASSHRPGEGETQYF.